These 23 T cell receptor beta chains were sequenced from one sample in a study of blood T cell repertoires in COVID-19 (dated by TCRdb to 2020 to 2022). Library creation used the immunoSEQ multiplex PCR assay. TCRdb's version of the immuneACCESS table is confined to in-frame rearrangements and falls short of the full clone set. An unresolved V gene accounts for under half of the shortfall where checked; the remainder is of unknown origin. This sample is represented by around 110,000 clones; 86% of them were singletons. About 4.5% of the sample comes from the top ten. The sample taken for sequencing was peripheral blood. The receptors shown here come from a man in his forties with acute or convalescent COVID-19.

The rearrangement links TRBV19 to TRBJ2-7; 8 bases agree with TRBD1. CDR1 LNHDA and CDR2 SQIVND come from the germline V gene (reference sequence). V was pared by 1 base and J by 1 base, with 6 bases of the junction left unmatched. The length of the CDR3 is 16 residues. In nucleotides, the CDR3 is TGTGCCAGTAGTATAGCGGGGACAGGTTCATCCTACGAGCAGTACTTC. It is translated as CASSIAGTGSSYEQYF. Filled out from reference TRBV19 and TRBJ2-7, the complete variable domain reads DGGITQSPKYLFRKEGQNVTLSCEQNLNHDAMYWYRQDPGQGLRLIYYSQIVNDFQKGDIAEGYSVSREKKESFPLTVTSAQKNPTAFYLCASSIAGTGSSYEQYFGPGTRLTVT.

The V gene is TRBV19, the J gene TRBJ2-5, with TRBD1 as a possible D gene (5 bases). CDR3 size: 15 residues. The V gene's germline CDR1 is LNHDA and CDR2 SQIVND (reference sequence). V lost 2 bases, J lost 5 bases, and 15 bases lay in between. The DNA of the CDR3 is TGTGCCAGTAGTATAAGGAAGGGGCCAGCGGAGACCCAGTACTTC. Its translation is CASSIRKGPAETQYF.

The chain is built from TRBV27 and TRBJ1-6; no definite D call. V dropped 5 bases and J dropped 7 bases, with 6 bases sitting between them. Germline CDR1 is MNHEY and CDR2 is SMNVEV (reference sequence). The CDR3 totals 12 residues. The CDR3 region is CASSTVNSPLHF. CDR3 bases: TGTGCCAGCAGTACAGTGAATTCACCCCTCCACTTT.

This chain links TRBV15 with TRBJ2-3; no definite D call. V was clipped by 5 bases and J by 2 bases, with 5 bases between them. CDR3 length equals 12 residues. CDR1 and CDR2 (germline): LNHNV, YYDKDF (reference sequence). CDR3 sequence reads: CATSANTDTQYF. The CDR3 DNA follows: TGTGCCACCAGCGCTAACACAGATACGCAGTATTTT. Variable domain in full (rest from reference TRBV15 and TRBJ2-3): DAMVIQNPRYQVTQFGKPVTLSCSQTLNHNVMYWYQQKSSQAPKLLFHYYDKDFNNEADTPDNFQSRRPNTSFCFLDIRSPGLGDTAMYLCATSANTDTQYFGPGTRLTVL.

This clone appeared once. The chain couples TRBV12-3 or TRBV12-4 to TRBJ1-2, with D possibly TRBD1 on 5 matching bases. The V gene lost 5 bases and the J gene lost 4 bases, with 8 bases spanning the gap. The CDR3 spans 12 residues. CDR3: CASSPDSYGYTF. The CDR3 bases are TGTGCCAGCAGTCCAGACAGCTATGGCTACACCTTC.

V usage is TRBV18 and J usage is TRBJ2-6; 10 bases line up with TRBD2. This CDR3 is built from 17 residues. J was trimmed by 2 bases and V by 2 bases; bases with no gene match: 3. Germline lookup yields CDR1 KGHSH and CDR2 LQKENI. The CDR3 loop reads CASSPSSGRAGANVLTF. DNA for the CDR3: TGTGCCAGCTCACCATCCAGCGGGAGGGCTGGGGCCAACGTCCTGACTTTC.

This clone was detected only a few times. The rearrangement links TRBV7-9 to TRBJ1-2, with TRBD1 matching 9 bases. The germline gives CDR1 SEHNR, CDR2 FQNEAQ (reference sequence). The CDR3 consists of 13 residues. J lost 5 bases, V lost 4 bases, and 2 bases had no gene match. CDR3 sequence: CASSYGTGYGYTF. In DNA form, the CDR3 reads TGTGCCAGCAGCTACGGGACAGGGTATGGCTACACCTTC.

The chain carries TRBV5-1 and TRBJ1-2, with D perhaps matching TRBD1 (5 bases). The CDR3 runs to 15 residues. V was cut by 0 bases and J by 2 bases, with 11 bases left in between. Germline assignment: CDR1 SGHRS and CDR2 YFSETQ. DNA of the CDR3: TGCGCCAGCAGCTTGGGGTCAGGGTCCAACTATGGCTACACCTTC. Residues: CASSLGSGSNYGYTF.

The V call is TRBV19, the J call TRBJ2-5; tentatively, D is TRBD2 (6 bases). Germline CDR1 LNHDA, CDR2 SQIVND (reference sequence). Trimming left V 4 bases short and J 1 base short, with 19 bases between. The length of the CDR3 is 17 residues. The CDR3 here is CASSSPVSGPPQETQYF. Here the CDR3 DNA reads TGTGCCAGTAGTAGCCCCGTCAGCGGGCCACCCCAAGAGACCCAGTACTTC.

This clone was observed once. This chain uses TRBV11-3 with TRBJ2-2; D remains ambiguous. Germline values: CDR1 SGHNT, CDR2 YENEEA. The CDR3 has 16 amino acids. V was trimmed by 1 base and J by 0 bases, leaving 9 bases between them. The CDR3 sequence: CASSLGGRPNTGELFF. CDR3 nucleotides: TGTGCCAGCAGCTTAGGTGGCAGGCCGAACACCGGGGAGCTGTTTTTT.

The chain carries TRBV30 and TRBJ1-5, with a tentative D call TRBD1 (5 bases). This CDR3 comprises 15 residues. V lost 0 bases and J 0 bases, leaving 9 bases between the germline ends. Looked up from germline, CDR1 is GTSNPN and CDR2 is SVGIG (reference sequence). CDR3: CAWSVGPYSNQPQHF. DNA for the CDR3: TGTGCCTGGAGTGTGGGGCCTTATAGCAATCAGCCCCAGCATTTT.

The chain is built from TRBV7-2 and TRBJ1-4; D possibly corresponds to TRBD1 (5 bases). The CDR3 extends over 15 amino acids. With 1 base removed from V and 4 bases from J, the gap between germline ends came to 10 bases. Germline CDR1 SGHTA, CDR2 FQGNSA. The CDR3 spells CASSLGRGHNEKLFF. CDR3 DNA sequence: TGTGCCAGCAGCTTAGGGAGAGGACATAATGAAAAACTGTTTTTT.

V usage is TRBV7-9 and J usage is TRBJ2-1, with D hard to call. Germline V gene lookup returns CDR1 SEHNR and CDR2 FQNEAQ (reference sequence). The CDR3 consists of 13 residues. V was trimmed by 5 bases and J by 7 bases, leaving 12 bases between them. CDR3 region: CASSLFLSNEQFF. In DNA, the CDR3 is TGTGCCAGCAGCCTATTCCTAAGTAATGAGCAGTTCTTC. Complete variable domain (other parts from reference TRBV7-9 and TRBJ2-1): DTGVSQNPRHKITKRGQNVTFRCDPISEHNRLYWYRQTLGQGPEFLTYFQNEAQLEKSRLLSDRFSAERPKGSFSTLEIQRTEQGDSAMYLCASSLFLSNEQFFGPGTRLTVL.

The rearrangement links TRBV4-1 to TRBJ1-5; 7 bases are shared with TRBD1. Trimming took 0 bases from V and 15 from J; bases not matched to a gene: 11. The germline CDR1 and CDR2 sequences are MGHRA and YSYEKL. The CDR3 length is 14 residues. The DNA of the CDR3 is TGCGCCAGCAGCCAAGATGCTTGGACAGGACTATGGCATTTT. Residues: CASSQDAWTGLWHF.

The chain has TRBV29-1 and TRBJ2-2, with D possibly matching TRBD1 (6 bases). The V gene lost 0 bases and the J gene lost 11 bases, with 13 bases spanning the gap. Per germline, CDR1 SQVTM and CDR2 ANQGSEA. There are 13 residues in the CDR3. The CDR3 DNA reads TGCAGCGTTGAAGAAGCCGGGACAAGAGAGCTGTTTTTT. Residues: CSVEEAGTRELFF.

This clone has only a few counts. The CDR3 sequence: CASRGDYAEAFF. The DNA for the CDR3 is TGTGCCAGCAGAGGGGATTACGCTGAAGCTTTCTTT. The V gene is TRBV6-6, the J gene TRBJ1-1; a possible D gene is TRBD1 (5 bases). The CDR3 is 12 amino acids. CDR1 is MNHNY and CDR2 is SVGAGI in the germline V gene (reference sequence). The V end lost 6 bases, the J end lost 6 bases, and 11 bases lay between the germline ends.

The chain links TRBV30 to TRBJ1-2; 7 bases fit TRBD1. The CDR3 length is 18 residues. V gave up 1 base and J gave up 0 bases; unmatched junction bases: 14. In germline, CDR1 is GTSNPN, CDR2 SVGIG (reference sequence). CDR3 in amino acids: CAWSGGRQGVWANYGYTF. DNA of the CDR3: TGTGCCTGGAGTGGGGGGAGGCAGGGGGTTTGGGCTAACTATGGCTACACCTTC.

The chain employs TRBV7-9 and TRBJ2-5; 13 positions match TRBD2. CDR3 size: 16 residues. Trimming removed 5 bases from V and 5 bases from J; junction bases left unmatched: 8. Germline values: CDR1 SEHNR, CDR2 FQNEAQ (reference sequence). The CDR3 DNA is TGTGCCAGCAGCGCCCGGACTAGCGGGGGAGGTGAGACCCAGTACTTC. Its translation is CASSARTSGGGETQYF.

In this sample, this clone turned up a few times. The chain employs TRBV4-2 and TRBJ1-4; D might be TRBD1 (6 bases). Looked up from germline, CDR1 is LGHNA and CDR2 is YNFKEQ. The CDR3 sequence is 15 residues long. Trimming pared 4 bases from V and 5 bases from J, leaving 14 bases between. CDR3 protein: CASSPPGQVNEKLFF. The DNA for the CDR3 is TGTGCCAGCAGCCCCCCGGGACAAGTGAATGAAAAACTGTTTTTT.

The gene calls are TRBV29-1 and TRBJ2-1; no definite D call. Per the germline V gene, CDR1 is SQVTM and CDR2 is ANQGSEA. V was shortened by 6 bases and J by 4 bases, with 16 bases between the two germline ends. The CDR3 spans 14 residues. CDR3 protein: CSVDDKFRYNEQFF. For the CDR3, the DNA is TGCAGCGTAGACGACAAGTTCCGATACAATGAGCAGTTCTTC.

The chain joins TRBV19 to TRBJ1-6, with D uncertain. Germline CDR1 is LNHDA and CDR2 is SQIVND (reference sequence). This CDR3 contains 11 residues. V shed 6 bases and J shed 8 bases, with 5 bases lying between them. The CDR3 region has the DNA TGTGCCAGTAGAGGAGATTCACCCCTCCACTTT. This sequence encodes CASRGDSPLHF.

V usage is TRBV27 and J usage is TRBJ2-5; D not certain. There are 13 residues in the CDR3. Per germline, CDR1 MNHEY and CDR2 SMNVEV (reference sequence). V was trimmed by 0 bases and J by 5 bases, leaving 7 bases between them. CDR3 protein: CASSLSPAETQYF. CDR3 bases: TGTGCCAGCAGTTTATCGCCCGCGGAGACCCAGTACTTC.

CDR3 nucleotide sequence: TGTGCCAGCTCACCGACAGGGGGAGTATCCTACGAGCAGTACTTC. The encoded protein is CASSPTGGVSYEQYF. The rearrangement links TRBV18 to TRBJ2-7; 9 nucleotides align to TRBD1. This CDR3 region has 15 residues. The V and J ends lost 3 bases and 1 base, in that order; junction bases with no gene match: 4. Germline-derived CDR1 and CDR2 are KGHSH and LQKENI. Full variable domain (missing parts from reference TRBV18 and TRBJ2-7): NAGVMQNPRHLVRRRGQEARLRCSPMKGHSHVYWYRQLPEEGLKFMVYLQKENIIDESGMPKERFSAEFPKEGPSILRIQQVVRGDSAAYFCASSPTGGVSYEQYFGPGTRLTVT.